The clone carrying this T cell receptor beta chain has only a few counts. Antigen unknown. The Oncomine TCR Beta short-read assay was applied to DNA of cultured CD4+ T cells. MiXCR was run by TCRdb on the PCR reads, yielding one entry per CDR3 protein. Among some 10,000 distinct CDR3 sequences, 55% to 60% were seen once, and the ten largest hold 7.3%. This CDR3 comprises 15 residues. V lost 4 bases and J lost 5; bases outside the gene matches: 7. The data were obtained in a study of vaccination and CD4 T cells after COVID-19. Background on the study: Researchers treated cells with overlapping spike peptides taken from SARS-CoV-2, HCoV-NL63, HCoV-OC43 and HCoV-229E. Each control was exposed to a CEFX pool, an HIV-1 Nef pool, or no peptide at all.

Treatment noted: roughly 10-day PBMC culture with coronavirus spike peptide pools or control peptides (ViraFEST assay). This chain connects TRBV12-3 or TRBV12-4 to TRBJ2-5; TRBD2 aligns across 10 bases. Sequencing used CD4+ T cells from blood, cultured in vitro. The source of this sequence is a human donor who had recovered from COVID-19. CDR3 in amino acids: CASSSEREGRETQYF. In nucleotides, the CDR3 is TGTGCCAGCAGTTCCGAGCGGGAGGGACGGGAGACCCAGTACTTC.